This TCR beta chain was retrieved from a study of cytomegalovirus exposure and HLA in healthy donors. Sequenced by immunoSEQ multiplex PCR; TCRdb stores in-frame clones only, minus some. In the table there are about 200,000 clones, 80% to 90% of which are singletons. Study-wide points: The study labeled approximately 150 TCR beta chains cytomegalovirus-associated. In vitro, a few CMV-associated chains proved specific for CMV antigens.

On this clone itself: Its target is not known.

Sequencing was carried out using PBMCs. This TCR came from a woman aged 25 to 39 in good health and CMV-seronegative.

The CDR3 DNA reads TGTGCCAGCAGTGCCAGCCGGGACAGGGGGGGACAGCCCCAGCATTTT. Residues: CASSASRDRGGQPQHF. The chain couples TRBV6-1 to TRBJ1-5; 11 bases agree with TRBD1. The CDR3 sequence is 16 residues long. The junction had 9 bases not matched to a gene; V was cut back by 4 bases and J by 7 bases. Germline lookup yields CDR1 MNHNS and CDR2 SASEGT.